Listed here are 21 T cell receptor beta chains from one sample, sequenced in a study of blood T cells in healthy people across ages. Through a sample-barcoded 5' primer and a J-beta primer mix, a second PCR was run for about 7 to 12 cycles. In TCRdb, the 5' RACE reads were re-called with MiXCR into one record per CDR3 protein. Of about a million distinct CDR3 sequences in the sample, around 48% were seen once. Material for sequencing was blood. All receptors come from a man aged 30 to 39 in good health.

The V gene is TRBV12-3 or TRBV12-4, the J gene TRBJ2-3; D is unclear. This CDR3 has 12 residues. Trimming shortened V by 6 bases and J by 5 bases, and 9 bases separated the two germline ends. CDR3 DNA sequence: TGTGCCAGCAGATTCGGAGTAGATACGCAGTATTTT. Its protein product is CASRFGVDTQYF.

The J gene is TRBJ2-2, the V gene TRBV5-1; no clear D gene. The CDR3 loop spans 14 amino acids. V lost 5 bases, J lost 1 base, and 9 bases lay in between. Germline values: CDR1 SGHRS, CDR2 YFSETQ. CDR3 coding DNA: TGCGCCAGCAGTCCACCCCAGAACACCGGGGAGCTGTTTTTT. Protein: CASSPPQNTGELFF.

V gene TRBV20-1 combines with J gene TRBJ1-1; 8 bases are a match to TRBD1. The germline V gene encodes CDR1 DFQATT and CDR2 SNEGSKA (reference sequence). V lost 6 bases and J lost 2; bases outside the gene matches: 8. The CDR3 is 14 amino acids. CDR3 bases: TGCAGTGCCACGCCCGACAGGGGAAACACTGAAGCTTTCTTT. Its translation is CSATPDRGNTEAFF.

This clonotype has a handful of counts. This chain connects TRBV9 to TRBJ2-3; TRBD1 matches at 10 bases. V was clipped by 6 bases and J by 4 bases; unmatched bases: 11. This CDR3 has 16 amino acids. Germline V CDR1 and CDR2: SGDLS, YYNGEE. This CDR3 is CASTPRGTGASDTQYF. Here the CDR3 DNA reads TGTGCCAGCACCCCGAGGGGGACAGGGGCATCAGATACGCAGTATTTT.

The rearrangement uses TRBV27 and TRBJ2-5; 13 bases agree with TRBD2. The J call may be faulty, since TRBJ2-1 better matches the DNA end. The CDR3 has 16 residues. CDR1 and CDR2 (germline): MNHEY, SMNVEV (reference sequence). The CDR3 DNA reads TGTGCCAGCAGTAGGACTAGCGGGGGTTTCCAAGAGACCCAGTTCTTC. Its translation is CASSRTSGGFQETQFF.

V is TRBV29-1 and J is TRBJ2-5; 9 bases line up with TRBD1. The ends lost 6 bases at V and 1 base at J; junction bases unmatched: 6. Looked up from germline, CDR1 is SQVTM and CDR2 is ANQGSEA. The CDR3 has 14 amino acids. The CDR3 DNA follows: TGCAGCGTCCTTGGGACAGGGAGCCAAGAGACCCAGTACTTC. This encodes CSVLGTGSQETQYF. The full variable domain, rest sourced from reference TRBV29-1 and TRBJ2-5, is SAVISQKPSRDICQRGTSLTIQCQVDSQVTMMFWYRQQPGQSLTLIATANQGSEATYESGFVIDKFPISRPNLTFSTLTVSNMSPEDSSIYLCSVLGTGSQETQYFGPGTRLLVL.

This sequence joins TRBV4-3 and TRBJ1-2; D is unclear. Trimming took 0 bases from V and 3 from J, leaving 11 bases between them. CDR1 is LGHNA and CDR2 is YSLEER in the germline V gene. This CDR3 comprises 15 residues. CDR3 DNA: TGCGCCAGCAGCCAAGATCCCCGGGCAGACTATGGCTACACCTTC. Its protein product is CASSQDPRADYGYTF.

This clonotype has a handful of counts. This chain joins TRBV12-3 or TRBV12-4 and TRBJ2-7; perhaps TRBD2 as D (5 bases). The germline V and J ends were trimmed by 3 bases and 7 bases, with 13 bases remaining between them. This CDR3 has 13 amino acids. The CDR3: CASSLWETGEQYF. Here the CDR3 DNA reads TGTGCCAGCAGTTTGTGGGAAACGGGGGAGCAGTACTTC.

This clonotype was recorded a few times. This chain links TRBV20-1 with TRBJ1-5; 7 bases map to TRBD1. Looked up from germline, CDR1 is DFQATT and CDR2 is SNEGSKA (reference sequence). The CDR3 has 14 residues. V lost 6 bases to trimming and J lost 2 bases; unmatched junction nucleotides: 7. The CDR3 nucleotides are TGCAGTGCGCATCGACAGGGAGGCAATCAGCCCCAGCATTTT. Translation: CSAHRQGGNQPQHF.

The chain joins TRBV29-1 to TRBJ1-2; D unresolved. There are 14 residues in the CDR3. Trimming removed 6 bases at V and 3 bases at J, with 17 bases between. The germline gives CDR1 SQVTM, CDR2 ANQGSEA. CDR3 sequence: CSVVLGGIHYGYTF. In DNA form, the CDR3 reads TGCAGCGTCGTTCTAGGAGGGATACACTATGGCTACACCTTC.

The rearrangement joins TRBV12-3 or TRBV12-4 to TRBJ2-7; D remains unclear. Gene TRBJ2-5 matches the end of the DNA better, so the J call may be wrong. The CDR3 spans 14 residues. CDR3 in DNA: TGTGCCAGCAGTTTAAGGGCGGATCAAGAGACCCAGTACTTC. Translated: CASSLRADQETQYF.

Worth noting for this clonotype: One junction end does not reproduce the germline sequence, and a read error may be involved. The CDR3 loop reads CSATKTVRETQYF. In nucleotides, the CDR3 is TGTAGTGCTACCAAGACAGTGCGGGAGACCCAGTACTTC. The chain employs TRBV20-1 and TRBJ2-5; D is possibly TRBD1 (5 bases). The CDR3 has 13 amino acids. Looked up from germline, CDR1 is DFQATT and CDR2 is SNEGSKA (reference sequence).

This chain joins TRBV3-1 and TRBJ2-7, with D uncertain. Germline V gives CDR1 LGHDT, CDR2 YNNKEL (reference sequence). V shed 1 base and J shed 5 bases, with 15 bases lying between them. The CDR3 totals 15 residues. The CDR3 nucleotides read TGTGCCAGCAGCCAAGCCCTAGGTTCTCAGAACGAGCAGTACTTC. It translates to CASSQALGSQNEQYF.

The CDR3 DNA follows: TGCAGCCATACAACCCTAGCGGGGGCCGCAGATACGCAGTATTTT. Translation: CSHTTLAGAADTQYF. This chain links TRBV20-1 with TRBJ2-3; 10 nucleotides match TRBD2. Germline assignment: CDR1 DFQATT and CDR2 SNEGSKA (reference sequence). This CDR3 comprises 15 residues.

V gene TRBV12-3 or TRBV12-4 combines with J gene TRBJ2-3, with 9 bases identical to TRBD1. V was pared by 4 bases and J by 5 bases, with 4 bases of the junction left unmatched. The CDR3 contains 14 residues. The CDR3 DNA reads TGTGCCAGCAGTTACAGGGGGCAGGGAGATACGCAGTATTTT. Its protein product is CASSYRGQGDTQYF.

This clonotype showed up many times. The chain recombines TRBV28 with TRBJ1-1; D is ambiguous. Looked up from germline, CDR1 is MDHEN and CDR2 is SYDVKM. The CDR3 has 12 residues. The V end was cut by 2 bases, the J end by 6 bases, with 7 bases between. Here the CDR3 DNA reads TGTGCCAGCAGTTTAGAGACCGCTGAAGCTTTCTTT. Protein product: CASSLETAEAFF.

This chain uses TRBV21-1 with TRBJ2-3; the listed D gene, TRBD2, was not tested against the DNA. TRBV21-1 counts as a pseudogene. This CDR3 region has 16 residues. DNA for the CDR3: TGTGCCAGCAGCAACTCAAGGGCCACTGGCACAGATACGCAGTATTTT. Amino acids: CASSNSRATGTDTQYF.

To note about this clonotype: The junction differs from germline at one of its ends, possibly a read error. The chain employs TRBV9 and TRBJ2-1, with a tentative D call TRBD1 (6 bases). Near its end, the DNA agrees better with TRBJ2-7, so the J call may be wrong. The CDR3 contains 14 residues. Germline loops: CDR1 SGDLS, CDR2 YYNGEE. The CDR3, as DNA: TGTGTCAGCAGCGTAGCCCCTCGAGGGGGCGAGCAGTACTTC. It is translated as CVSSVAPRGGEQYF.

This clonotype has only one observation. V is TRBV12-3 or TRBV12-4 and J is TRBJ2-2; perhaps D is TRBD1 or TRBD2 (5 bases each). The CDR3 consists of 18 residues. Trimming took 3 bases from V and 1 from J, leaving 18 bases between them. Here the CDR3 reads CASSFSNWDGMNTGELFF. The CDR3 coding sequence is TGTGCCAGCAGTTTTTCAAACTGGGACGGTATGAACACCGGGGAGCTGTTTTTT.

V and J are TRBV7-2 and TRBJ2-3, with D perhaps TRBD2 (5 bases). The CDR3 covers 15 residues. The ends were cut back, 1 base at V and 2 bases at J, with 10 bases in the middle. CDR1 SGHTA and CDR2 FQGNSA come from the germline V gene. The CDR3: CASSLGLANTDTQYF. The DNA of the CDR3 is TGTGCCAGCAGCTTAGGTCTAGCTAACACAGATACGCAGTATTTT.

The V call is TRBV7-2, the J call TRBJ2-3, with 11 positions matching TRBD2. Trimming at V came to 5 bases and at J to 5 bases, leaving 9 bases not matched to a gene. Germline V gene sequence: CDR1 SGHTA, CDR2 FQGNSA. The CDR3 contains 16 residues. The CDR3 DNA reads TGTGCCAGCAGCAGACTAGCGGGGCTGGAAGGAGATACGCAGTATTTT. Residues: CASSRLAGLEGDTQYF. The complete variable domain, with remaining parts taken from reference TRBV7-2 and TRBJ2-3, reads GAGVSQSPSNKVTEKGKDVELRCDPISGHTALYWYRQSLGQGLEFLIYFQGNSAPDKSGLPSDRFSAERTGGSVSTLTIQRTQQEDSAVYLCASSRLAGLEGDTQYFGPGTRLTVL.